This TCR beta chain derives from a study of response to subunit inactivated influenza vaccine. This clonotype came up a few times. TCRdb redid the calling of the RT-PCR reads with MiXCR, one entry per CDR3 protein. The table has about 540,000 distinct CDR3 sequences, less than 25% seen once. Germline V gene sequence: CDR1 SGHTA, CDR2 FQGNSA. The CDR3 runs to 13 residues. Trimming took off 2 bases at V and 6 bases at J, with 8 bases between the two ends. This sample was also put to use in a study of T cells expressing NK-cell markers. From that report: Synthesis of TCR beta cDNA relied on 5'RACE template switching carrying UMIs. Eight donors were sequenced, of whom seven were HCMV-seropositive, while the remaining one was HCMV-seronegative. Several of the experiments relied on an anti-gamma-delta TCR antibody so that only alpha-beta TCR T cells were sorted. Of the CD8+ T cells in roughly 6 donors, about 1.0-7.0% belonged to dominant NKG2C+ clonotypes.

This specimen consisted of CD4+ T cells sorted from PBMCs, obtained about 12 days after vaccination. This sequence joins TRBV7-2 and TRBJ2-4; perhaps D is TRBD1 or TRBD2 (5 bases each). The TCR comes from a man in his fifties or sixties who received an inactivated influenza vaccine. CDR3 DNA sequence: TGTGCCAGCAGCTTACAGAGGGGAAACATTCAGTACTTC. It is translated as CASSLQRGNIQYF. Filled out from reference TRBV7-2 and TRBJ2-4, the complete variable domain reads GAGVSQSPSNKVTEKGKDVELRCDPISGHTALYWYRQSLGQGLEFLIYFQGNSAPDKSGLPSDRFSAERTGGSVSTLTIQRTQQEDSAVYLCASSLQRGNIQYFGAGTRLSVL.